This TCR beta chain is from a study of blood T cells in healthy people across ages. Together with a sample-barcoded 5' primer, a J-beta primer mix was included in a second PCR lasting about 6 to 11 cycles. Each CDR3 protein gets one entry after TCRdb re-called the 5' RACE reads with MiXCR. Of approximately 1.5 million distinct CDR3 sequences in the sample, less than 45% were seen once. CDR3 length: 18 amino acids. Per the germline V gene, CDR1 is SGHAT and CDR2 is FQNNGV. V dropped 3 bases and J dropped 0; count of bases not matched to a gene: 6. This TCR derives from a woman aged 18-29 years in good health. The specimen sequenced was blood. J is TRBJ2-2 and V is TRBV11-2; TRBD2 matches at 11 bases. The CDR3 nucleotides read TGTGCCAGCAGCTTTCCGACTAGCGGGGAGACGAACACCGGGGAGCTGTTTTTT. The encoded protein is CASSFPTSGETNTGELFF.